This is a list of T cell receptor beta chains from one sample in a study of T cell changes during pregnancy in multiple sclerosis. The method was immunoSEQ multiplex PCR; TCRdb's version includes in-frame clones alone and lacks a portion of them. The sample yields some 42,000 clones, roughly nine tenths seen once. The material sequenced was CD4+ T cells from peripheral blood mononuclear cells, taken after pregnancy. Receptors were obtained from a female donor with multiple sclerosis, enrolled in a pregnancy study. Both conserved end residues are part of each CDR3. The D gene is left open where the match is weak. The size of a clone is reported for some rows only, either as once, few or many, or as a class for expanded clones.

j_gene,v_gene,abundance,d_gene,len,CDR3nt,CDR3aa
TRBJ1-1,TRBV10-3,.,.,12,TGTGCCATCGGAGCGGGAGTAAATCAAGCTTTCTTT,CAIGAGVNQAFF
TRBJ1-1,TRBV5-5,.,TRBD1,15,TGTGCCAGCAGCTTGGGACAGGGGGTGAACACTGAAGCTTTCTTT,CASSLGQGVNTEAFF
TRBJ2-1,TRBV5-8,.,.,15,TGTGCCAGCAGCCCCCCGGACAGAGAATACAATGAGCAGTTCTTC,CASSPPDREYNEQFF
TRBJ2-7,TRBV7-9,.,TRBD1,15,TGTGCCAGCAGCTTAGGGTCGACAGGGTACTACGAGCAGTACTTC,CASSLGSTGYYEQYF
TRBJ2-7,TRBV5-4,.,TRBD2,14,TGTGCCAGCAGCTTGCCGGGAGGGAACTACGAGCAGTACTTC,CASSLPGGNYEQYF
TRBJ2-1,TRBV28,.,TRBD1,15,TGTGCCAGCGAGCCGTCCCGGGACAGGTACAATGAGCAGTTCTTC,CASEPSRDRYNEQFF
TRBJ1-2,TRBV5-6,.,.,12,TGTGCCAGCAGCCTGGACAGCCGGGGCTACACCTTC,CASSLDSRGYTF
TRBJ1-1,TRBV20-1,.,.,10,TGCAGTGCTCGGAACACTGAAGCTTTCTTT,CSARNTEAFF
TRBJ2-7,TRBV7-9,.,TRBD2,13,TGTGCCAGCAGCCCCCCATCGAGGGAGGGGCAGTACTTC,CASSPPSREGQYF
TRBJ2-5,TRBV7-3,few,.,14,TGTGCCAGCAGCCCAACAGGGATGCAAGAGACCCAGTACTTC,CASSPTGMQETQYF
TRBJ1-5,TRBV2,.,TRBD1,14,TGTGCCAGCAGTTGGACAGGGGGAAGAAAGCCCCAGCATTTT,CASSWTGGRKPQHF
TRBJ2-3,TRBV28,.,.,14,TGTGCCAGCAGCTCAATCGGGAGCACAGATACGCAGTATTTT,CASSSIGSTDTQYF
TRBJ1-3,TRBV5-4,.,.,15,TGTGCCAGCAGCTCGGGGTCGTCCCGGGCCAACACCATATATTTT,CASSSGSSRANTIYF
TRBJ1-2,TRBV2,.,.,15,TGTGCCAGCAGTGAATTTGACACGAGCTTTTATGGCTACACCTTC,CASSEFDTSFYGYTF
TRBJ2-3,TRBV4-1,.,TRBD2,17,TGCGCCAGCAGCCAAACTATAGCGGGGGGCACTGTGGATACGCAGTATTTT,CASSQTIAGGTVDTQYF
TRBJ2-2,TRBV7-8,.,TRBD1,15,TGTGCCAGCAGCTACGGGACAGGGGCGCCCGGGGAGCTGTTTTTT,CASSYGTGAPGELFF
TRBJ2-5,TRBV10-2,once,.,15,TGCGCCAGCAGTTGGGGGCGGGGGTATGAGGAGACCCAGTACTTC,CASSWGRGYEETQYF
TRBJ2-7,TRBV5-1,.,TRBD1,14,TGCGCCAGCAGCTTGGTGGGACAGGGGGGCGAGCAGTACTTC,CASSLVGQGGEQYF
TRBJ2-6,TRBV2,.,TRBD1,14,TGTGCCAGCCAGACAGGGGCTGGGGCCAACGTCCTGACTTTC,CASQTGAGANVLTF
TRBJ1-4,TRBV7-9,.,.,15,TGTGCCAGCAGCCCCCGGGGAGGCTCGGGAGAAAAACTGTTTTTT,CASSPRGGSGEKLFF
TRBJ1-2,TRBV5-4,.,TRBD1,15,TGTGCCAGCAGCACGGACAGGACCTTTAACTATGGCTACACCTTC,CASSTDRTFNYGYTF
TRBJ2-7,TRBV11-1,.,TRBD1,15,TGTGCCAGCAGCTTAGCCGGGACAGGGTACTACGAGCAGTACTTC,CASSLAGTGYYEQYF
TRBJ1-2,TRBV29-1,.,.,13,TGCAGCGTTGGGTTCCCAGGGAACTATGGCTACACCTTC,CSVGFPGNYGYTF
TRBJ1-2,TRBV5-5,.,TRBD1,13,TGTGCCAGCAGTCAGGGGGAGGACTATGGCTACACCTTC,CASSQGEDYGYTF
TRBJ2-1,TRBV18,.,.,15,TGTGCCAGCTCCCCGTTTGGGAGCTCCTACAATGAGCAGTTCTTC,CASSPFGSSYNEQFF
TRBJ1-1,TRBV9,few,.,14,TGTGCCAGCAGCGTCCTAGGGGTGAACACTGAAGCTTTCTTT,CASSVLGVNTEAFF
TRBJ2-3,TRBV11-2,.,.,15,TGTGCCAGCAGCTTAAGCGGGACATCAGGTGATACGCAGTATTTT,CASSLSGTSGDTQYF
TRBJ2-7,TRBV10-2,.,.,16,TGCGCCAGCAGTGACCCGGGCGCCGACAGAAGCTACGAGCAGTACTTC,CASSDPGADRSYEQYF
TRBJ1-1,TRBV10-3,.,.,13,TGTGCCATCAGGCAGGGGCAGAACACTGAAGCTTTCTTT,CAIRQGQNTEAFF
TRBJ1-2,TRBV7-2,.,.,14,TGTGCCAGCAGCTCATTCAGGGGTGGCTATGGCTACACCTTC,CASSSFRGGYGYTF
TRBJ1-1,TRBV4-1,.,.,15,TGCGCCAGCAGCCAAGATCATCGAGTGAGTGGTGAAGCTTTCTTT,CASSQDHRVSGEAFF
TRBJ2-1,TRBV28,.,.,16,TGTGCCAGCAGAACTCCTCGGGGTAGTTCCTACAATGAGCAGTTCTTC,CASRTPRGSSYNEQFF
TRBJ1-5,TRBV7-9,.,.,14,TGTGCCAGCAGCTTAGGAGGATTCTACCAGCCCCAGCATTTT,CASSLGGFYQPQHF
TRBJ1-3,TRBV19,.,TRBD1,15,TGTGCCAGTAGTCCTACCCGGGACAGAGGAAACACCATATATTTT,CASSPTRDRGNTIYF
TRBJ1-4,TRBV14,.,.,13,TGTGCCAGCAGCCGACGGGGTAGTGAAAAACTGTTTTTT,CASSRRGSEKLFF
TRBJ1-2,TRBV7-9,.,.,15,TGTGCCAGCACGAAAGGGAGCGGGGACAACTATGGCTACACCTTC,CASTKGSGDNYGYTF
TRBJ1-3,TRBV7-2,.,.,15,TGTGCCAGCAGCGCTCAAACAGGGACGGGAAACACCATATATTTT,CASSAQTGTGNTIYF
TRBJ2-5,TRBV7-9,.,.,12,TGTGCCAGCAGCCAGGGGCGGGAGACCCAGTACTTC,CASSQGRETQYF